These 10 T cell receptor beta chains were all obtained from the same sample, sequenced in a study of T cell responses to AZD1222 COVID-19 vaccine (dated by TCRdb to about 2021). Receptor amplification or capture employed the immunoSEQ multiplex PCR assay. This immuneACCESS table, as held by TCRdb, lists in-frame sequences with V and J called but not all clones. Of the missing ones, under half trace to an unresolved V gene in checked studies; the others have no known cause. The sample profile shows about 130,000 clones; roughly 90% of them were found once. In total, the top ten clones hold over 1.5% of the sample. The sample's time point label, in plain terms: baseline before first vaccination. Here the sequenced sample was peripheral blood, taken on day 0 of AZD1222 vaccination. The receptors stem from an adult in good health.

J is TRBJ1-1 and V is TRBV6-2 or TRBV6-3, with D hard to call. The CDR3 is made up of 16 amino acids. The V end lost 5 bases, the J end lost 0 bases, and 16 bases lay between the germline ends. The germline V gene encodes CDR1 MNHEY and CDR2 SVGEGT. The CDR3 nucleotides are TGTGCCAGCAGTAAACGATTCAGTTACATGAACACTGAAGCTTTCTTT. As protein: CASSKRFSYMNTEAFF.

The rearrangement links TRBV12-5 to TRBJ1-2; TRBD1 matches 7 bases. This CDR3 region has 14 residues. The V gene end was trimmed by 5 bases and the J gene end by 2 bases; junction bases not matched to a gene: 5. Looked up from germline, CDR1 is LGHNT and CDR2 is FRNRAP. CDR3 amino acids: CASGRGGGNYGYTF. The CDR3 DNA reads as TGTGCTAGTGGTCGAGGGGGCGGCAACTATGGCTACACCTTC.

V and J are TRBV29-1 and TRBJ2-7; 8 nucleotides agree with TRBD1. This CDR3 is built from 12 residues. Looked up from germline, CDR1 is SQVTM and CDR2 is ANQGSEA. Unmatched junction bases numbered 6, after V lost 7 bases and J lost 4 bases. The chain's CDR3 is CSAQGDLYEQYF. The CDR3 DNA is TGCAGCGCACAGGGGGACCTTTACGAGCAGTACTTC.

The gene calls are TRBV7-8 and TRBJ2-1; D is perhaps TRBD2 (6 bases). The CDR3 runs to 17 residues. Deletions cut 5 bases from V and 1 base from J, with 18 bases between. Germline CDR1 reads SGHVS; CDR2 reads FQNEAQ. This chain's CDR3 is CASSPYGTVGSYNEQFF. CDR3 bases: TGTGCCAGCAGCCCGTACGGGACTGTCGGGTCCTACAATGAGCAGTTCTTC.

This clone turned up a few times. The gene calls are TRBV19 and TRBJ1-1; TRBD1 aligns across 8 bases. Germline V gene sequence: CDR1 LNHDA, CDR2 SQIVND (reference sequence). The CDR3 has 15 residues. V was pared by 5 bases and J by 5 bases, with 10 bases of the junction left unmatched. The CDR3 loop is CASSAVGQGSTEAFF. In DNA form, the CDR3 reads TGTGCCAGTAGTGCGGTCGGACAGGGAAGTACTGAAGCTTTCTTT.

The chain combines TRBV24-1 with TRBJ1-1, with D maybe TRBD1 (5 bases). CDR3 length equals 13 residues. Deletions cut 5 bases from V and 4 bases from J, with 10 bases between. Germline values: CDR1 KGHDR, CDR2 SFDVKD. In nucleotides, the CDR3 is TGTGCCACCAGTGTGGGCAGGGCCACTGAAGCTTTCTTT. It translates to CATSVGRATEAFF.

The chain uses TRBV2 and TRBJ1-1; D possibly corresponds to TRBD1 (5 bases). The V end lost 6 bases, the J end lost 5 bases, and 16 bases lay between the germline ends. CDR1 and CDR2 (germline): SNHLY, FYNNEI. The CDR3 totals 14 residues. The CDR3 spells CASRSGPGGTEAFF. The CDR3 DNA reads TGTGCCAGCAGGTCGGGACCCGGAGGGACTGAAGCTTTCTTT.

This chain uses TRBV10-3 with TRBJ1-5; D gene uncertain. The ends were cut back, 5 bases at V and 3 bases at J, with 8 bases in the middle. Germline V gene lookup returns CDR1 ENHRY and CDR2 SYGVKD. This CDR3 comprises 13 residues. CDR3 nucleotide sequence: TGTGCCATCAGTCCTCGGGCCAATCAGCCCCAGCATTTT. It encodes CAISPRANQPQHF.

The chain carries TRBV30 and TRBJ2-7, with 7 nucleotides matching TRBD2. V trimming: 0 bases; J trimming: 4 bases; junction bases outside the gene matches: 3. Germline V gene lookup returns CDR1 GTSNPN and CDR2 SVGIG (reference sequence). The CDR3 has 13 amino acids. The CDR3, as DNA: TGTGCCTGGAGTGTGGGGGGGAAGTACGAGCAGTACTTC. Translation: CAWSVGGKYEQYF.

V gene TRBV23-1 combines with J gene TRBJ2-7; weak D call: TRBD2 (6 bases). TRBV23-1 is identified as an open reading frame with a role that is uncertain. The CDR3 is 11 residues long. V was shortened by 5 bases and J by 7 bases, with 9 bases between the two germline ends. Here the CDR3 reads CASSGLPEQYF. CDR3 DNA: TGCGCCAGCAGTGGACTACCGGAGCAGTACTTC.